These 14 T cell receptor beta chains share one sample of origin, sequenced in a study of blood T cells in healthy people across ages. The second PCR ran about 6 to 12 cycles with a sample-barcoded 5' primer and J-beta primers. TCRdb processed the 5' RACE reads anew with MiXCR; each CDR3 protein has one entry. The sample records about 800,000 distinct CDR3 sequences, 20% to 25% being singletons. These data also featured in a second study, about T cells of mothers and their children.

The sample was blood. The receptors here all came from a boy younger than 18 in good health.

J is TRBJ2-5 and V is TRBV7-2, with D perhaps matching TRBD2 (5 bases). The J call is doubtful: the DNA matches TRBJ2-7 better. CDR3 length: 12 amino acids. Germline CDR1 SGHTA, CDR2 FQGNSA. DNA for the CDR3: TGTGCAGATGGAGGAAGATCCTACGAGCAGTACTTC. Residues: CADGGRSYEQYF.

This clonotype was detected a few times. As DNA, the CDR3 is TGTGCCAGAACCCGTAGCGGGAGGGCATTCTCCTACGAGCAGTACTTC. Translated, it gives CARTRSGRAFSYEQYF. V gene TRBV6-6 combines with J gene TRBJ2-5; 11 bases map to TRBD2. TRBJ2-7 matches the DNA end more closely, so the J call is doubtful. The CDR3 is 16 residues long. Germline CDR1 and CDR2: MNHNY and SVGAGI (reference sequence).

V usage is TRBV7-3 and J usage is TRBJ1-1; D is perhaps TRBD1 (5 bases). The CDR3 totals 15 residues. Per the germline V gene, CDR1 is SGHTA and CDR2 is FQGTGA. Trimming stripped 5 bases from V and 1 base from J, with 14 bases between. The CDR3 DNA is TGTGCCAGCAGCAAAATGGGACTCCCGAACACTGAAGCTTTCTTT. Translating it yields CASSKMGLPNTEAFF.

This chain joins TRBV3-1 and TRBJ2-7; D unresolved. The CDR3 is 14 amino acids. V lost 4 bases, J lost 3 bases, and 13 bases lay in between. The germline gives CDR1 LGHDT, CDR2 YNNKEL (reference sequence). The CDR3 reads CASSPNDGYYEQYF. CDR3 nucleotide sequence: TGTGCCAGCAGCCCAAACGACGGTTACTACGAGCAGTACTTC.

V is TRBV10-3 and J is TRBJ2-1; D may correspond to TRBD1 or TRBD2 (5 bases each). Germline-derived CDR1 and CDR2 are ENHRY and SYGVKD. This CDR3 is built from 17 residues. V lost 6 bases to trimming and J lost 0 bases, with 18 bases between them. CDR3 sequence reads: CAIREGTSPGSYNEQFF. As DNA, the CDR3 is TGTGCCATCAGAGAAGGGACCTCGCCAGGCTCCTACAATGAGCAGTTCTTC.

This clonotype was detected a few times. The chain links TRBV6-5 to TRBJ2-1; 7 bases match TRBD1. The CDR3 totals 12 residues. Germline loops: CDR1 MNHEY, CDR2 SVGAGI. After removal of 4 bases from V and 9 bases from J, the junction contained 3 bases not matched to a gene. DNA for the CDR3: TGTGCCAGCAGTTCACAGGGGACTGAGCAGTTCTTC. Translation: CASSSQGTEQFF.

As regards this clonotype: The conserved final phenylalanine or tryptophan is absent from the CDR3, which likely points to a read error. The chain has TRBV19 and TRBJ1-1, with D hard to call. Germline CDR1 LNHDA, CDR2 SQIVND (reference sequence). Deletions cut 5 bases from V and 5 bases from J, with 9 bases between. CDR3 size: 12 residues. The CDR3 region has the DNA TGTGCCAGTAGTGGCCTCTGGACTGAAGCTTTCTCT. This codes for CASSGLWTEAFS.

This clonotype was seen a handful of times. The chain uses TRBV5-1 and TRBJ1-1; D gene uncertain. The CDR3 contains 14 residues. Looked up from germline, CDR1 is SGHRS and CDR2 is YFSETQ. Trimming removed 3 bases at V and 1 base at J, with 10 bases between. CDR3 loop: CASSSSPANTEAFF. CDR3 in DNA: TGCGCCAGCAGCTCCTCGCCAGCGAACACTGAAGCTTTCTTT.

V and J are TRBV11-2 and TRBJ1-1, with TRBD1 matching 7 bases. Germline trimming cut 3 bases from V and 6 bases from J; bases unmatched to any gene: 10. Per the germline V gene, CDR1 is SGHAT and CDR2 is FQNNGV. The CDR3 covers 15 residues. DNA of the CDR3: TGTGCCAGCAGCTTCTACCGACAGGGTGGTGCTGAAGCTTTCTTT. Encoded protein: CASSFYRQGGAEAFF.

For this clonotype: One junction end disagrees with the germline gene, perhaps due to a read error. This chain joins TRBV29-1 and TRBJ2-7; 10 nucleotides align to TRBD1. CDR1 SQVTM and CDR2 ANQGSEA come from the germline V gene. This CDR3 is 14 amino acids long. Here the CDR3 reads CGVTRGTGVNEQYF. Here the CDR3 DNA reads TGCGGCGTTACTCGCGGGACAGGGGTTAACGAGCAGTACTTC.

This clonotype showed up just a few times. The rearrangement links TRBV7-2 to TRBJ2-5; TRBD2 matches at 7 bases. Germline CDR1 and CDR2: SGHTA and FQGNSA. The junction had 12 bases not matched to a gene; V was cut back by 5 bases and J by 3 bases. This CDR3 is 16 amino acids long. This CDR3 reads CASSPAQAGLEETQYF. The CDR3 DNA reads TGTGCCAGCAGCCCGGCACAAGCGGGACTTGAAGAGACCCAGTACTTC.

This clonotype was seen repeatedly, ten times or more. The chain uses TRBV25-1 and TRBJ2-5, with D possibly matching TRBD2 (6 bases). The J call may not be correct, given that the DNA end is closer to TRBJ2-1. Germline CDR1 MGHDK, CDR2 SYGVNS. CDR3 size: 14 residues. CDR3 loop: CASRGDWNYNEQFF. The CDR3 DNA follows: TGTGCCAGCAGGGGGGACTGGAACTACAATGAGCAGTTCTTC.

This clonotype was seen only a few times. V and J are TRBV7-3 and TRBJ2-1, with 9 bases aligning to TRBD1. CDR1 is SGHTA and CDR2 is FQGTGA in the germline V gene. This CDR3 region has 16 residues. V shed 4 bases, J shed 2 bases, and the junction held 6 bases outside the gene matches. CDR3 amino acids: CASSSQGQGPYNEQFF. CDR3 sequence (DNA): TGTGCCAGCAGCTCCCAGGGACAGGGCCCCTACAATGAGCAGTTCTTC.

This clonotype occurred once. The chain uses TRBV5-1 and TRBJ2-5, with 12 bases that match TRBD2. The DNA matches TRBJ2-1 better at its end, which makes the J call doubtful. The CDR3 consists of 17 residues. Germline lookup yields CDR1 SGHRS and CDR2 YFSETQ. DNA of the CDR3: TGCGCCAGCAGCGCGAACCCTAGCGGGAGGGCCCGCAATGAGCAGTTCTTC. Its translation: CASSANPSGRARNEQFF.